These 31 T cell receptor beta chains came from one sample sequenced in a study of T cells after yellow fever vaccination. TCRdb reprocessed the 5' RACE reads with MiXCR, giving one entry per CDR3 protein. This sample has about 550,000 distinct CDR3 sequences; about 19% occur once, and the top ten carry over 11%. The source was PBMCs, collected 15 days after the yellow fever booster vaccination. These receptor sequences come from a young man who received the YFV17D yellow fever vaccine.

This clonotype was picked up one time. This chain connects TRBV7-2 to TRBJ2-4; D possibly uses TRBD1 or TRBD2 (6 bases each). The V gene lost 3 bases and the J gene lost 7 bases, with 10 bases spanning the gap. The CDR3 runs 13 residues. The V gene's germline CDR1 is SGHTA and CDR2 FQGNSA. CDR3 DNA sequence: TGTGCCAGCAGCTTCGGGGGCTGGAACATTCAGTACTTC. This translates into CASSFGGWNIQYF.

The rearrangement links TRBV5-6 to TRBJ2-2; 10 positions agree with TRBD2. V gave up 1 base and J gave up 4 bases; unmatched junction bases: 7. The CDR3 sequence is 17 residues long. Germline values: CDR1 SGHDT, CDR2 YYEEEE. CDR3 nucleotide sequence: TGTGCCAGCAGCTTGCAGGTAGCGGGAGGTGGCACCGGGGAGCTGTTTTTT. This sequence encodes CASSLQVAGGGTGELFF.

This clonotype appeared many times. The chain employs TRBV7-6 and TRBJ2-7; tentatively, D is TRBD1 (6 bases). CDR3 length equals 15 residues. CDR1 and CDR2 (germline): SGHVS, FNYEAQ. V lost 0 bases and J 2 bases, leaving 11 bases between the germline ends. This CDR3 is CASSLARGSPYEQYF. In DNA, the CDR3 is TGTGCCAGCAGCTTAGCCAGGGGCTCCCCCTACGAGCAGTACTTC.

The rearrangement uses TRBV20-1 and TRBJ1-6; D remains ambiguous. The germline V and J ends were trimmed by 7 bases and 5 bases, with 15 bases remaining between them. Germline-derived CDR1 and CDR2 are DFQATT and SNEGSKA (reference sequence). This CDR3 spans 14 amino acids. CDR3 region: CSVKWNHNNSPLHF. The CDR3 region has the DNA TGCAGTGTCAAGTGGAATCATAATAATTCACCCCTCCACTTT.

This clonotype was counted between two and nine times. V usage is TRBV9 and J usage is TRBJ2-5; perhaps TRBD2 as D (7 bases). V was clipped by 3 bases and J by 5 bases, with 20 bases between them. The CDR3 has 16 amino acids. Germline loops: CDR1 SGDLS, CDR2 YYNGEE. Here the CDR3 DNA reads TGTGCCAGCAGCGCCTGGGATCGAGCGGGACACGAGACCCAGTACTTC. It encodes CASSAWDRAGHETQYF. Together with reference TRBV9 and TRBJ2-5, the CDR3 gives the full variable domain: DSGVTQTPKHLITATGQRVTLRCSPRSGDLSVYWYQQSLDQGLQFLIQYYNGEERAKGNILERFSAQQFPDLHSELNLSSLELGDSALYFCASSAWDRAGHETQYFGPGTRLLVL.

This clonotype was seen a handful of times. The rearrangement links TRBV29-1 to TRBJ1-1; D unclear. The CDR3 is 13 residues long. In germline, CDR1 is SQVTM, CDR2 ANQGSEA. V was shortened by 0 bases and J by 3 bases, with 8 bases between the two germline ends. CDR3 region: CSVEDLGYTEAFF. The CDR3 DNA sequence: TGCAGCGTTGAAGATCTGGGGTACACTGAAGCTTTCTTT.

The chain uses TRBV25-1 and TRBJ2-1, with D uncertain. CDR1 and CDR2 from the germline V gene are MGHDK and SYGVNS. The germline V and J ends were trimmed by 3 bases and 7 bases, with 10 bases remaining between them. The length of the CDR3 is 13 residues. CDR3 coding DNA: TGTGCCAGCAGTGATGTAGGAAGGAATGAGCAGTTCTTC. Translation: CASSDVGRNEQFF.

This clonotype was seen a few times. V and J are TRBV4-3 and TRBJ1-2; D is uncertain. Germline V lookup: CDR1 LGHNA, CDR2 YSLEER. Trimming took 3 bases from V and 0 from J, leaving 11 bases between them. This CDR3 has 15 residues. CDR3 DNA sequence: TGCGCCAGCAGCCACCTCCCCAGATCTAACTATGGCTACACCTTC. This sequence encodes CASSHLPRSNYGYTF.

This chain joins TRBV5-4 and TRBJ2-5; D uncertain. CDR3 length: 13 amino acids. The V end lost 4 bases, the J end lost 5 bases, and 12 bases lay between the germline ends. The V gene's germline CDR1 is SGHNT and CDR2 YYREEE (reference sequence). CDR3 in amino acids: CASSPGSWETQYF. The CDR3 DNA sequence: TGTGCCAGCAGCCCGGGTAGCTGGGAGACCCAGTACTTC.

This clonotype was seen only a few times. The chain's CDR3 is CASSRDTAFLNTGELFF. The CDR3 DNA follows: TGTGCCAGCAGCCGGGACACCGCCTTCTTAAACACCGGGGAGCTGTTTTTT. The chain employs TRBV7-2 and TRBJ2-2; D is possibly TRBD1 (6 bases). Trimming removed 5 bases at V and 2 bases at J, with 18 bases between. Germline V gene data show CDR1 as SGHTA and CDR2 as FQGNSA. The CDR3 is made up of 17 amino acids.

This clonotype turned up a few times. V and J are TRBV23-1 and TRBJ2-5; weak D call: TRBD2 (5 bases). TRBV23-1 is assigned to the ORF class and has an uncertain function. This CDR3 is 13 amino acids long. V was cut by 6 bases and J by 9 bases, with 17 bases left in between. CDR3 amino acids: CASSLGASRAQYF. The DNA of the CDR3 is TGCGCCAGCAGCCTCGGTGCGTCGAGGGCCCAGTACTTC.

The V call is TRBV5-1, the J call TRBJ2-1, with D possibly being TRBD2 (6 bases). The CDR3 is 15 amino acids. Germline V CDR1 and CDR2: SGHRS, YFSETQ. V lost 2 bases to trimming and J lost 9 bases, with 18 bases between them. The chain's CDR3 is CASSFRDSGRTEQFF. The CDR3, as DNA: TGCGCCAGCAGCTTCCGGGACTCCGGTCGTACTGAGCAGTTCTTC.

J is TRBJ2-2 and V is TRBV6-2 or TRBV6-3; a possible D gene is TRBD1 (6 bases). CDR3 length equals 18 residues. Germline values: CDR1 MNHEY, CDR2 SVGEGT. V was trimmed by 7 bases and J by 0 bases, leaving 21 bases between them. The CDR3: CASKLRTGQFANTGELFF. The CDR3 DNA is TGTGCCAGCAAACTTCGGACGGGACAATTCGCGAACACCGGGGAGCTGTTTTTT.

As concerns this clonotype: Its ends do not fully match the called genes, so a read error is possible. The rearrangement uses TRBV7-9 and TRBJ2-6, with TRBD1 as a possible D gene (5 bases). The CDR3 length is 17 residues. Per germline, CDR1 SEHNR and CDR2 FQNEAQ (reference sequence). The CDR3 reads CASSLSELSSGANVPTF. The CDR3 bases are TGTGCCAGCAGCTTAAGCGAGCTGTCCTCTGGGGCCAACGTCCCGACTTTC.

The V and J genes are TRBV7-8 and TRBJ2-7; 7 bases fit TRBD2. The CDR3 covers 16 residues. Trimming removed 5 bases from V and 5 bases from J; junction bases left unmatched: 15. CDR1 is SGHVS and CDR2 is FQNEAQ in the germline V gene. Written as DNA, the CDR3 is TGTGCCAGCAGCGCGGGAGCCGGGACTTTGGCTGACGAGCAGTACTTC. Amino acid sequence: CASSAGAGTLADEQYF.

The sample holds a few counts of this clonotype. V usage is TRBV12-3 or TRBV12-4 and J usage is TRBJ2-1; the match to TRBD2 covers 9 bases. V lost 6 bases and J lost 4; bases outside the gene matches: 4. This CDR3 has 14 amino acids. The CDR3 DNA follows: TGTGCCAGCAGGGCTAGCGGGAATTACAATGAGCAGTTCTTC. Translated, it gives CASRASGNYNEQFF.

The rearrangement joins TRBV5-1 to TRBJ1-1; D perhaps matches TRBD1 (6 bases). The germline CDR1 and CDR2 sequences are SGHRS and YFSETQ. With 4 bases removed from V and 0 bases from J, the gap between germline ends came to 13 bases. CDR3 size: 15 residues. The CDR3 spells CASSKGGTLNTEAFF. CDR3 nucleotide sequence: TGCGCCAGCAGCAAAGGGGGGACCCTGAACACTGAAGCTTTCTTT.

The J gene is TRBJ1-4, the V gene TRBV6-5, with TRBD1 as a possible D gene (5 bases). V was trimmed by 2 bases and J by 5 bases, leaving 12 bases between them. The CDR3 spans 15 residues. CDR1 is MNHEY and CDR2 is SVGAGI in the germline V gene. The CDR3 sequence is CASSYIGRVNEKLFF. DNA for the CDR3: TGTGCCAGCAGTTACATAGGCAGGGTGAATGAAAAACTGTTTTTT.

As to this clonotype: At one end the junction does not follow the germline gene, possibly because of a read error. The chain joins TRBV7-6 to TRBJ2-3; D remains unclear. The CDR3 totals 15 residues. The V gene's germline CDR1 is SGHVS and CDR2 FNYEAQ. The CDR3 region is CATSQRRGEVDTQYF. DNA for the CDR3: TGTGCCACCAGCCAAAGAAGAGGCGAAGTAGATACGCAGTATTTT.

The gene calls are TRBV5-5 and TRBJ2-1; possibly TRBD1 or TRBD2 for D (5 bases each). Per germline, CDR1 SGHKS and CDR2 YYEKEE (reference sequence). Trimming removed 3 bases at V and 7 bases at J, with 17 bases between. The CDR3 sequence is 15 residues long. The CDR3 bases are TGTGCCAGCAGCTGGGACCTGGTTGCGGGTAATGAGCAGTTCTTC. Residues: CASSWDLVAGNEQFF.

CDR3 nucleotides: TGCGCCAGCAGACCTACGGGGGATTCACCCCTCCACTTT. Its protein product is CASRPTGDSPLHF. The rearrangement uses TRBV4-1 and TRBJ1-6; D might be TRBD1 (5 bases). Germline V gene lookup returns CDR1 MGHRA and CDR2 YSYEKL. Trimming stripped 6 bases from V and 8 bases from J, with 11 bases between. There are 13 residues in the CDR3.

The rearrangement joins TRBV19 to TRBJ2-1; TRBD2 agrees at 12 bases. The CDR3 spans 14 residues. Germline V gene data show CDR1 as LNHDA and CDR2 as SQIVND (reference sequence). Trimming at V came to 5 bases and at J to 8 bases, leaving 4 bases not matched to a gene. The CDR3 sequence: CASSASGRGDEQFF. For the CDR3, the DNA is TGTGCCAGTAGTGCTAGCGGGAGGGGCGATGAGCAGTTCTTC.

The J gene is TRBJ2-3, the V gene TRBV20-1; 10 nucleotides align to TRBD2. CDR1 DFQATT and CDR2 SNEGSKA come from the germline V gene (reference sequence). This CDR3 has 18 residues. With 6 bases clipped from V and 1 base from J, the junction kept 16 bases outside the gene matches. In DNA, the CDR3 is TGCAGTGCGGCCTCTCCGGGGACTAGCGTACTTGGCACAGATACGCAGTATTTT. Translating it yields CSAASPGTSVLGTDTQYF.

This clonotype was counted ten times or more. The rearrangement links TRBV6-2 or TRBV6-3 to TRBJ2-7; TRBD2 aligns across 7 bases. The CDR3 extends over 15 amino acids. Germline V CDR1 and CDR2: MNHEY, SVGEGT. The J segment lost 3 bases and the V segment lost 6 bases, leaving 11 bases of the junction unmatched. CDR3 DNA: TGTGCCAGCAGCTACCGGGAGGACTTTTACTACGAGCAGTACTTC. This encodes CASSYREDFYYEQYF.

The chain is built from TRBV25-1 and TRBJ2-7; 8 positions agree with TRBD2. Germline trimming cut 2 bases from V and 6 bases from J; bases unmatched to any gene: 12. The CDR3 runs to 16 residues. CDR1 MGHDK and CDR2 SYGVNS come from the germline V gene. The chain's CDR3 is CASSEPSGGRTSEQYF. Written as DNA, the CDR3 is TGTGCCAGCAGTGAACCCTCTGGCGGGAGGACTAGCGAGCAGTACTTC.

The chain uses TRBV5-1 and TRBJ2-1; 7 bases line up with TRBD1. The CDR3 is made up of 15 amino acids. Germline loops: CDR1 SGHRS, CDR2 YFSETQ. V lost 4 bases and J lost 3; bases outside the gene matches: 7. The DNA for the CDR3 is TGCGCCAGCAGCGCAGGGACAGCCCGCTACAATGAGCAGTTCTTC. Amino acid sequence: CASSAGTARYNEQFF.

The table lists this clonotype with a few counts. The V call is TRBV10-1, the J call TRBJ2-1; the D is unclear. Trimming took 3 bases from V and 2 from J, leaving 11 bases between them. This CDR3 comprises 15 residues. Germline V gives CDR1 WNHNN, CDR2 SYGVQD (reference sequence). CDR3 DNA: TGCGCCAGCAGTGACGACTCGGCCCCCTACAATGAGCAGTTCTTC. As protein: CASSDDSAPYNEQFF.

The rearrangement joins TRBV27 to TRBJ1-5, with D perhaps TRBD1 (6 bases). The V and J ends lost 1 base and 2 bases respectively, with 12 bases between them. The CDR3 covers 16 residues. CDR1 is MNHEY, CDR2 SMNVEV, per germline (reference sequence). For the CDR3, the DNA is TGTGCCAGCAGTTTATGGGCCAGGGGTGGCAATCAGCCCCAGCATTTT. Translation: CASSLWARGGNQPQHF.

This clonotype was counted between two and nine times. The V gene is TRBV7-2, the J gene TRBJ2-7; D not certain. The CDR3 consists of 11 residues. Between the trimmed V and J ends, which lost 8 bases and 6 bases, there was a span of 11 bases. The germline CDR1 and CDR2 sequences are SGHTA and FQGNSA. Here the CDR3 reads CASRAGAEQYF. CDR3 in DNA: TGTGCCAGCCGAGCAGGCGCCGAGCAGTACTTC.

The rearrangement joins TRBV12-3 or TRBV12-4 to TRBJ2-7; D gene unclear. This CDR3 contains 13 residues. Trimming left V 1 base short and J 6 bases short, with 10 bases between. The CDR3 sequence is CASSLGRRSEQYF. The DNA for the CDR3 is TGTGCCAGCAGTTTAGGGAGAAGAAGCGAGCAGTACTTC.

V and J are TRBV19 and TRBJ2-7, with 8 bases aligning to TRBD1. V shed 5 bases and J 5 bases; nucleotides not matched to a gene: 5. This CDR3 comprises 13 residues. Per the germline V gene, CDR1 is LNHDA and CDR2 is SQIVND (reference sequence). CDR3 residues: CASSRQGADEQYF. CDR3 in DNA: TGTGCCAGTAGTCGGCAGGGGGCCGACGAGCAGTACTTC.